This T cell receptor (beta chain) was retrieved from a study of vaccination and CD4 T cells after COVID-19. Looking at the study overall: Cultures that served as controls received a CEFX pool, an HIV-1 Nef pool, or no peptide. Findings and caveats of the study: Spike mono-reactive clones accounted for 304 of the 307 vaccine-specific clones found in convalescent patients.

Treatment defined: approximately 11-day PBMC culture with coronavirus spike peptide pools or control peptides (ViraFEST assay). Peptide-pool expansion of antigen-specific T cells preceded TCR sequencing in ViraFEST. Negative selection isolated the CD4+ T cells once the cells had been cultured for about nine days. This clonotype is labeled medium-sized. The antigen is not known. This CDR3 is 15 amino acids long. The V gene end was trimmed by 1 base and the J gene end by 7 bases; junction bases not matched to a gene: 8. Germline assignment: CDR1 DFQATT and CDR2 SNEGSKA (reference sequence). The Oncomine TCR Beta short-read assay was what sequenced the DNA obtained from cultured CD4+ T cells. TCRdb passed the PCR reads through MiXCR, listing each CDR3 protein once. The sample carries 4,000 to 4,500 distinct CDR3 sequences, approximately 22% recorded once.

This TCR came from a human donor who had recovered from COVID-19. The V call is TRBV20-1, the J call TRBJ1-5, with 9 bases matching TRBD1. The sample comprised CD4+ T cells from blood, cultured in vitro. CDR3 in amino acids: CSARAPGQGYQPQHF. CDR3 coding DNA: TGCAGTGCTAGAGCCCCGGGACAGGGATACCAGCCCCAGCATTTT.